This section outlines one T cell receptor beta chain sequence together with its context. Which antigen it targets is not known. No much larger clonotype is one base removed from it; base qualities were not supplied. The CDR3 runs 15 residues from the cysteine to the phenylalanine. The CDR3 DNA has 45 bases and is translated from base 1. Trimming removed 6 bases from V and 8 bases from J; the gene matches leave 10 bases unexplained. The germline V gene supplies CDR1 MDHEN and CDR2 SYDVKM. The donors were healthy, HIV-negative adults with no recently reported acute infections or vaccinations. Every donor was a Caucasian adult living in Nashville, Tennessee, USA. CD4+ T cells were enriched by magnetic negative selection; naive cells were then positively selected on CD45RA, and the negative fraction formed the memory subset. After blood collection by leukapheresis, PBMCs were isolated using Ficoll-Histopaque density gradient centrifugation and then cryopreserved in the vapor phase of liquid nitrogen. Purity and quantity of every magnetically sorted T cell population were checked by analytical flow cytometry. Each sorted fraction had its genomic DNA isolated and then quantified by UV absorbance on a Nanodrop 2000c.

The data derive from a study of shared clonotypes between healthy human individuals (TCRdb year 2020). About the study as a whole: The cohort included three men and a couple of women between 18 and 49 years of age. For each donor, CD4 naive and CD4 memory were each run on three plates, CD8 naive on two plates, and CD8 memory on one plate. The study deeply sequenced blood TCR repertoires of 5 or 6 healthy adults to estimate repertoire size and the extent of clonotype sharing between individuals. To increase sequencing depth and limit assay-specific biases, different laboratories used diverse techniques to prepare libraries and sequence TCR repertoires. Leukapheresis yielded between about 0.94 and 9.5 billion PBMCs per donor. The investigation overall reported the following: Sharing across four donors was observed for 4.5% to 6.5% of naive CD4, 3% to 3.5% of naive CD8, 2% to 2.5% of memory CD4, and about 0.39% of memory CD8 clonotypes. Pairwise subsampling indicated that sequencing depth was expected to affect the degree of clonotype sharing among donors. Compared with non-shared clonotypes, clonotypes shared by all four sorted-subset donors had higher generation probabilities. Because the study included a small number of donors, the genetic and exposure-history diversity represented was limited. Rarefaction of sorted-subset datasets indicated incomplete sequencing despite the large sequencing depth. Larger estimated clonotype richness was generally found for naive subsets than for memory subsets. Only blood was sampled, and tissue TCR repertoires likely differ from those in blood.

Using the deep immunoSEQ assay, TCR CDR3 regions were amplified from genomic DNA by multiplex PCR. Extracted genomic DNA from each cell subset was spread evenly across all wells of several immunoSEQ 96-well plates, with each plate serving as a replicate. For sorted subsets, each replicate PCR was loaded with about 0.2 ug genomic DNA, equivalent to 30,000 or so T cell genomes. The purified libraries were quantified using a Qubit 3.0 fluorometer, sized with a Bioanalyzer 2100, and then quantified again using the KAPA Library Quantification kit. Each immunoSEQ 96-well plate was sequenced on its own single-read 150-cycle Illumina NextSeq 550 flow cell. In the paper's pipeline: Because the immunoSEQ output included only junctional sequences and no quality scores, the filtering could not be the same as the filtering used for full-length reads. Sequences were annotated with PyIR, a Python wrapper for IgBLAST v1.9, and V/J genes and CDR3 were assigned using IMGT germline references. Any read was removed if the V/J assignment was weak (E-value above 1e-6), the CDR3 was missing, or the read contained stop codons, out-of-frame junctions, or ambiguous translated residues. V3J clonotypes were defined as sequences sharing the same inferred V gene, J gene, and CDR3 amino acid sequence. Percentage overlap between repertoires was computed as shared unique clonotypes divided by the size of the smaller repertoire. Three approaches were used to assess repertoire richness: RTK rarefaction, the Chao1 estimator, and Recon v2.1 estimates of unobserved clonotypes. Generation probabilities for all TCRbeta clonotypes obtained by the gDNA method from a handful of donors were computed using OLGA. Imported from immuneACCESS, the table was reduced by TCRdb to in-frame sequences with V and J called. These copies leave out some clones; in studies compared against another copy, an unresolved V gene accounts for under half, and the cause of the remainder is not known. For V, J and clone size, that table is used; D and trimming come from the DNA. The sample data list some 2,000,000 clones, and over 85% of these were observed just once. Roughly 0.13% of the sample goes to the ten largest clones.

The sequence derives from a man aged 18 to 30 in good health. The chain uses TRBV28 and TRBJ1-6, with 7 bases aligning to TRBD1. Input material: naive CD4+ T cells sorted from blood. The cell subset or site label corresponds to: CD45RA+ positively selected. The DNA sequence is TGTGCCAGCAGCCCCGGGACAGCGAATCATTCACCCCTCCACTTT. Its translation reads: CASSPGTANHSPLHF.